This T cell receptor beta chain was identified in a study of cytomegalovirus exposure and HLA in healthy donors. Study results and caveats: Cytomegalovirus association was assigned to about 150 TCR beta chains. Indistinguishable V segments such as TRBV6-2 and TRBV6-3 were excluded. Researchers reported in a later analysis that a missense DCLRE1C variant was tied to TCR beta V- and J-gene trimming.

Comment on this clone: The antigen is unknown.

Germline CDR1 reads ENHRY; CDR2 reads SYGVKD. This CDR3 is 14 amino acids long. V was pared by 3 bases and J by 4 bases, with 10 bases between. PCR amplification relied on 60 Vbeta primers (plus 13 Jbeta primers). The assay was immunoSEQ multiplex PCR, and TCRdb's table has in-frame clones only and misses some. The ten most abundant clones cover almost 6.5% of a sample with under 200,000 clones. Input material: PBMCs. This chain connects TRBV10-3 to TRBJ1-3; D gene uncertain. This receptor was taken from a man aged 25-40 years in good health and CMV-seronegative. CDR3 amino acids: CAISDGGYGNTIYF. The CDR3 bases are TGTGCCATCAGTGATGGAGGGTACGGAAACACCATATATTTT.